One and the same sample provided the 21 T cell receptor beta chains below, sequenced in a study of PD-L1 blockade in urothelial cancer. Generated by immunoSEQ multiplex PCR, the TCRdb table keeps only in-frame clones and is missing some. The sample has around 79,000 clones, 85% seen once. Indicated time point: pretreatment peripheral blood. Specimen: PBMCs, collected around atezolizumab (anti-PD-L1) treatment. Every receptor here comes from a man aged 40-50 years with urothelial cancer.

The genes are TRBV9 and TRBJ2-1; 7 bases align to TRBD2. Trimming at V came to 4 bases and at J to 7 bases, leaving 14 bases not matched to a gene. Germline CDR1 SGDLS, CDR2 YYNGEE. This CDR3 region has 16 residues. The CDR3 here is CASSPHSSGYGNEQFF. CDR3 sequence (DNA): TGTGCCAGCAGCCCCCACTCTAGCGGCTATGGTAATGAGCAGTTCTTC.

The CDR3 here is CASSQQGYSGEQYF. The DNA for the CDR3 is TGTGCCAGCAGTCAACAGGGTTATAGTGGCGAGCAGTACTTC. The chain joins TRBV9 to TRBJ2-7, with D tentatively TRBD1 (6 bases). CDR3 length: 14 residues. Deletions cut 5 bases from V and 6 bases from J, with 18 bases between. Germline CDR1 is SGDLS and CDR2 is YYNGEE.

The gene calls are TRBV29-1 and TRBJ2-7; D is uncertain. The CDR3 spans 13 residues. The V end was cut by 4 bases, the J end by 1 base, with 11 bases between. Germline CDR1 reads SQVTM; CDR2 reads ANQGSEA. CDR3: CSVVPGQSYEQYF. The CDR3 region has the DNA TGCAGCGTTGTCCCGGGTCAGTCCTACGAGCAGTACTTC.

The chain links TRBV29-1 to TRBJ2-3; the D gene is possibly TRBD2 (5 bases). The CDR3 covers 14 residues. Trimming left V 7 bases short and J 1 base short, with 15 bases between. Per germline, CDR1 SQVTM and CDR2 ANQGSEA. The CDR3 coding sequence is TGCAGCGCCGAGAATCTAGCAGGCACAGATACGCAGTATTTT. Translating it yields CSAENLAGTDTQYF.

The chain combines TRBV30 with TRBJ1-1; TRBD1 matches at 7 bases. The CDR3 sequence is 15 residues long. CDR1 GTSNPN and CDR2 SVGIG come from the germline V gene (reference sequence). Trimming at V came to 0 bases and at J to 2 bases, leaving 6 bases not matched to a gene. The CDR3: CAWSVPQGGNTEAFF. CDR3 nucleotides: TGTGCCTGGAGTGTACCCCAGGGGGGAAACACTGAAGCTTTCTTT.

The genes are TRBV2 and TRBJ2-2, with D perhaps TRBD1 (6 bases). Deletions cut 6 bases from V and 0 bases from J, with 11 bases between. The CDR3 is made up of 15 amino acids. Per germline, CDR1 SNHLY and CDR2 FYNNEI. For the CDR3, the DNA is TGTGCCAGCAGGGCCGGGACAACGAACACCGGGGAGCTGTTTTTT. Translating gives CASRAGTTNTGELFF.

J is TRBJ2-2 and V is TRBV10-1, with 7 positions matching TRBD2. Germline V gives CDR1 WNHNN, CDR2 SYGVQD (reference sequence). Trimming cost V 8 bases and J 7 bases; bases outside gene matches: 4. CDR3 length: 12 residues. CDR3 region: CASGLEVGELFF. CDR3 sequence (DNA): TGCGCCAGCGGACTAGAAGTCGGGGAGCTGTTTTTT.

This clone was observed a few times. CDR3 sequence (DNA): TGTGCTAGTGGTCGGGATGAAAAGACCCAGTACTTC. Translating it yields CASGRDEKTQYF. The chain couples TRBV12-5 to TRBJ2-5; the D gene is possibly TRBD2 (5 bases). The CDR3 consists of 12 residues. Trimming cost V 5 bases and J 6 bases, with 10 bases left between them. Looked up from germline, CDR1 is LGHNT and CDR2 is FRNRAP.

V and J are TRBV5-4 and TRBJ2-1; 11 bases align to TRBD2. V gave up 4 bases and J gave up 7 bases; unmatched junction bases: 10. Looked up from germline, CDR1 is SGHNT and CDR2 is YYREEE (reference sequence). The CDR3 has 16 amino acids. Here the CDR3 DNA reads TGTGCCAGCAGCCTTAGCGGGAGGGCCCCTGGTAATGAGCAGTTCTTC. This sequence encodes CASSLSGRAPGNEQFF.

This chain uses TRBV28 with TRBJ1-1; no clear D gene. In germline, CDR1 is MDHEN, CDR2 SYDVKM. Trimming cost V 6 bases and J 3 bases, with 11 bases left between them. The CDR3 spans 13 residues. The CDR3 nucleotides read TGTGCCAGCAGGGTCACAGAGTACACTGAAGCTTTCTTT. Encoded protein: CASRVTEYTEAFF.

This chain joins TRBV6-5 and TRBJ2-1, with a tentative D call TRBD1 (5 bases). The length of the CDR3 is 13 residues. Germline lookup yields CDR1 MNHEY and CDR2 SVGAGI. V lost 6 bases, J lost 5 bases, and 11 bases lay in between. The CDR3 nucleotides are TGTGCCAGCAGAAGACAGCAGAACAATGAGCAGTTCTTC. Protein sequence: CASRRQQNNEQFF.

This clone has a single count. The chain is built from TRBV7-2 and TRBJ2-5; D is unresolved. Trimming took off 0 bases at V and 1 base at J, with 6 bases between the two ends. The germline V gene has CDR1 SGHTA and CDR2 FQGNSA. The CDR3 spans 14 residues. CDR3 sequence (DNA): TGTGCCAGCAGCTTAGCGGGCAGCCAAGAGACCCAGTACTTC. Its protein product is CASSLAGSQETQYF.

On this clone: The sample has other DNA sequences that encode this CDR3 too. The V call is TRBV28, the J call TRBJ2-1, with 10 positions matching TRBD2. Germline V CDR1 and CDR2: MDHEN, SYDVKM. Trimming took 5 bases from V and 0 from J; bases not matched to a gene: 1. CDR3 length: 15 amino acids. The DNA of the CDR3 is TGTGCCAGCAGTCCTAGCGGGAGCTCCTACAATGAGCAGTTCTTC. Protein: CASSPSGSSYNEQFF.

The V gene is TRBV28, the J gene TRBJ2-7, with TRBD2 as a possible D gene (6 bases). The CDR3 is 18 residues long. Deletions cut 8 bases from V and 3 bases from J, with 29 bases between. Germline V gene sequence: CDR1 MDHEN, CDR2 SYDVKM. The CDR3 protein is CASGRTLASGGSGYEQYF. DNA of the CDR3: TGTGCCAGCGGACGAACACTAGCAAGTGGTGGTTCAGGCTACGAGCAGTACTTC.

A few counts support this clone. V usage is TRBV4-3 and J usage is TRBJ2-5; TRBD2 is a possible D gene (6 bases). The CDR3 extends over 14 amino acids. The V end lost 1 base, the J end lost 5 bases, and 11 bases lay between the germline ends. Germline-derived CDR1 and CDR2 are LGHNA and YSLEER. The CDR3 here is CASSQVGGGETQYF. DNA of the CDR3: TGCGCCAGCAGCCAAGTTGGAGGAGGGGAGACCCAGTACTTC.

Concerning this clone itself: This specimen includes other DNA sequences encoding the same CDR3. CDR3 nucleotide sequence: TGTGCCAGCAGCTTACTAGCGGCCTACGAGCAGTACTTC. It codes for CASSLLAAYEQYF. The chain has TRBV11-2 and TRBJ2-7; 7 bases are a match to TRBD2. The CDR3 has 13 amino acids. V lost 2 bases, J lost 2 bases, and 0 bases stayed unmatched. Germline V gene lookup returns CDR1 SGHAT and CDR2 FQNNGV. The entire variable domain, with the rest obtained from reference TRBV11-2 and TRBJ2-7, is as follows: EAGVAQSPRYKIIEKRQSVAFWCNPISGHATLYWYQQILGQGPKLLIQFQNNGVVDDSQLPKDRFSAERLKGVDSTLKIQPAKLEDSAVYLCASSLLAAYEQYFGPGTRLTVT.

V usage is TRBV9 and J usage is TRBJ2-3; no clear D. Deletions cut 0 bases from V and 4 bases from J, with 6 bases between. The CDR3 has 13 residues. Per the germline V gene, CDR1 is SGDLS and CDR2 is YYNGEE. The CDR3 nucleotides are TGTGCCAGCAGCGTAGGATCAGCAGATACGCAGTATTTT. Its translation: CASSVGSADTQYF. Full variable domain (outside the CDR3, taken from reference TRBV9 and TRBJ2-3): DSGVTQTPKHLITATGQRVTLRCSPRSGDLSVYWYQQSLDQGLQFLIQYYNGEERAKGNILERFSAQQFPDLHSELNLSSLELGDSALYFCASSVGSADTQYFGPGTRLTVL.

This chain links TRBV29-1 with TRBJ1-1; the match to TRBD1 covers 10 bases. Germline loops: CDR1 SQVTM, CDR2 ANQGSEA. This CDR3 is 14 amino acids long. V lost 0 bases and J lost 5; bases outside the gene matches: 3. CDR3 in amino acids: CSVEDPGQGTEAFF. In nucleotides, the CDR3 is TGCAGCGTTGAAGATCCGGGACAGGGGACTGAAGCTTTCTTT.

The V gene is TRBV7-2, the J gene TRBJ2-7; the match to TRBD2 covers 12 bases. CDR3 length: 14 residues. Germline values: CDR1 SGHTA, CDR2 FQGNSA. The junction had 5 bases not matched to a gene; V was cut back by 5 bases and J by 6 bases. CDR3 loop: CASSHRTSGIEQYF. The DNA for the CDR3 is TGTGCCAGCAGCCACAGGACTAGCGGGATCGAGCAGTACTTC.

The chain carries TRBV27 and TRBJ2-7, with 8 positions matching TRBD1. In germline, CDR1 is MNHEY, CDR2 SMNVEV (reference sequence). V shed 10 bases, J shed 5 bases, and the junction held 10 bases outside the gene matches. CDR3 length equals 13 residues. Written as DNA, the CDR3 is TGTGCCACCGGCAGGGGGCACCGAGACGAGCAGTACTTC. Protein product: CATGRGHRDEQYF.

The rearrangement links TRBV27 to TRBJ2-1; 10 positions agree with TRBD2. This CDR3 comprises 17 residues. Trimming removed 6 bases from V and 3 bases from J; junction bases left unmatched: 11. Per the germline V gene, CDR1 is MNHEY and CDR2 is SMNVEV (reference sequence). This chain's CDR3 is CASRSGLAERNYNEQFF. In DNA form, the CDR3 reads TGTGCCAGCAGATCCGGACTAGCGGAACGCAACTACAATGAGCAGTTCTTC.